This T cell receptor (beta chain) was sequenced for a study of T cell changes during pregnancy in multiple sclerosis. The V end was cut by 2 bases, the J end by 9 bases, with 17 bases between. This CDR3 is 14 amino acids long. CDR1 and CDR2 (germline): SGHDT, YYEEEE. Using immunoSEQ multiplex PCR, the repertoire was profiled, and TCRdb retains in-frame clones only, with some absent. The sample has under 70,000 clones; 94% are singletons. J is TRBJ2-5 and V is TRBV5-6; tentative D call: TRBD2 (6 bases). This sample comprised CD8+ T cells from peripheral blood mononuclear cells, obtained after pregnancy. This clonotype originated in a female donor with multiple sclerosis, enrolled in a pregnancy study. CDR3 bases: TGTGCCAGCAGCTTACTCGGGGCAGCGGGTGCCCAGTACTTC. Translation: CASSLLGAAGAQYF. The whole variable domain, filled in from reference TRBV5-6 and TRBJ2-5, reads DAGVTQSPTHLIKTRGQQVTLRCSPKSGHDTVSWYQQALGQGPQFIFQYYEEEERQRGNFPDRFSGHQFPNYSSELNVNALLLGDSALYLCASSLLGAAGAQYFGPGTRLLVL.